The clone carrying this TCR beta chain was recorded at least ten times. Its antigen remains unidentified. These data originate in a study of response to subunit inactivated influenza vaccine. Study-wide points: The authors suggested that few new T cells are recruited per seasonal influenza vaccination.

A single record per CDR3 protein comes from TCRdb applying MiXCR to the RT-PCR reads. Among around 190,000 distinct CDR3 sequences listed, 14% were seen once. V gave up 0 bases and J gave up 3 bases; unmatched junction bases: 9. The CDR3 consists of 17 residues. Germline lookup yields CDR1 LGHDT and CDR2 YNNKEL (reference sequence). The material was CD8+ T cells sorted from PBMCs, obtained roughly 5 days after vaccination. The chain recombines TRBV3-1 with TRBJ2-3, with TRBD2 matching 7 bases. The clonotype originates from a man in his forties or fifties who received an inactivated influenza vaccine. The CDR3 DNA reads as TGTGCCAGCAGCCAAGATCTGGCGGGGGTAACGACAGATACGCAGTATTTT. As protein: CASSQDLAGVTTDTQYF.